These 9 T cell receptor beta chains share one sample of origin, sequenced in a study of CD8+ T cells in alopecia areata. Stated treatment: oral pan-JAK inhibitor, 5-10 mg twice daily. The sequencing template was cDNA reverse transcribed from extracted RNA. TCRdb's copy holds only in-frame clones and misses some; the assay was immunoSEQ multiplex PCR. The repertoire holds some 100,000 clones, with roughly 40% as singletons. The sample was CD8+ T cells sorted from blood, taken at week 24, from a patient treated with tofacitinib. The receptors derive from a human donor with alopecia areata.

V is TRBV5-6 and J is TRBJ2-1, with a possible D match to TRBD2 (5 bases). CDR1 is SGHDT and CDR2 is YYEEEE in the germline V gene. V lost 4 bases to trimming and J lost 7 bases, with 6 bases between them. The CDR3 spans 11 residues. Written as DNA, the CDR3 is TGTGCCAGCAGCCGGACTAATGAGCAGTTCTTC. Translated, it gives CASSRTNEQFF.

This clone was seen a handful of times. This chain links TRBV29-1 with TRBJ2-1, with a tentative D call TRBD2 (5 bases). The CDR3 is 11 residues long. V was trimmed by 6 bases and J by 7 bases, leaving 10 bases between them. The V gene's germline CDR1 is SQVTM and CDR2 ANQGSEA. As DNA, the CDR3 is TGCAGCGTCCCCCGCGGGAATGAGCAGTTCTTC. Translation gives CSVPRGNEQFF.

This clone was counted between two and nine times. The genes are TRBV5-1 and TRBJ2-7; D unclear. Germline V gives CDR1 SGHRS, CDR2 YFSETQ. The CDR3 totals 14 residues. V lost 0 bases and J lost 1, with 8 bases in between. CDR3 bases: TGCGCCAGCAGCTTGGTTGCGGTGTCCTACGAGCAGTACTTC. This translates into CASSLVAVSYEQYF.

This rearrangement joins TRBV7-9 to TRBJ2-4, with D possibly being TRBD1 or TRBD2 (7 bases each). Trimming stripped 5 bases from V and 9 bases from J, with 23 bases between. The CDR3 totals 16 residues. The V gene's germline CDR1 is SEHNR and CDR2 FQNEAQ (reference sequence). The CDR3 spells CASSARGKEPGGIQYF. The CDR3 nucleotides are TGTGCCAGCAGCGCCAGGGGGAAAGAGCCGGGGGGCATTCAGTACTTC.

The chain combines TRBV2 with TRBJ2-2, with D possibly TRBD1 on 5 matching bases. Germline V gene sequence: CDR1 SNHLY, CDR2 FYNNEI. V shed 6 bases and J shed 5 bases, with 13 bases lying between them. The CDR3 has 14 amino acids. CDR3 bases: TGTGCCAGCAGCGGAGACAGTAGAACCGGGGAGCTGTTTTTT. Its protein is CASSGDSRTGELFF. The full variable domain, rest sourced from reference TRBV2 and TRBJ2-2, is EPEVTQTPSHQVTQMGQEVILRCVPISNHLYFYWYRQILGQKVEFLVSFYNNEISEKSEIFDDQFSVERPDGSNFTLKIRSTKLEDSAMYFCASSGDSRTGELFFGEGSRLTVL.

This chain links TRBV6-5 with TRBJ2-7; D not resolved. The CDR3 extends over 13 amino acids. V was trimmed by 6 bases and J by 1 base, leaving 10 bases between them. Germline lookup yields CDR1 MNHEY and CDR2 SVGAGI. CDR3 protein: CASSYRASYEQYF. CDR3 coding DNA: TGTGCCAGCAGCTACCGGGCGTCCTACGAGCAGTACTTC.

In this sample, this clone turned up a few times. Other DNA sequences in this sample translate to the same CDR3. The V and J genes are TRBV4-1 and TRBJ2-7; tentatively, D is TRBD1 or TRBD2 (5 bases each). With 0 bases removed from V and 0 bases from J, the gap between germline ends came to 9 bases. Germline loops: CDR1 MGHRA, CDR2 YSYEKL. The CDR3 contains 15 residues. The CDR3 is CASSQEGTHSYEQYF. DNA for the CDR3: TGCGCCAGCAGCCAAGAAGGGACGCACTCCTACGAGCAGTACTTC.

The chain carries TRBV4-1 and TRBJ2-7, with 8 bases lining up with TRBD1. CDR3 size: 16 residues. Germline V CDR1 and CDR2: MGHRA, YSYEKL. The J segment lost 5 bases and the V segment lost 1 base, leaving 10 bases of the junction unmatched. The CDR3 here is CASSQGGYGQGDEQYF. In nucleotides, the CDR3 is TGCGCCAGCAGCCAAGGGGGGTACGGACAGGGCGACGAGCAGTACTTC.

The chain employs TRBV7-8 and TRBJ1-5, with TRBD1 matching over 9 bases. This CDR3 comprises 15 residues. Germline CDR1 and CDR2: SGHVS and FQNEAQ. V was clipped by 6 bases and J by 6 bases; unmatched bases: 9. In DNA form, the CDR3 reads TGTGCCAGCAGTCCCGACAGGGGGGAAAGTCAGCCCCAGCATTTT. Residues: CASSPDRGESQPQHF.